A single sample is the source of the 25 T cell receptor beta chains below, sequenced in a study of vaccination and CD4 T cells after COVID-19. The treatment denotes: roughly 11-day PBMC culture with coronavirus spike peptide pools or control peptides (ViraFEST assay). These receptors are not linked to any known antigen. Oncomine TCR Beta short-read sequencing was applied to DNA from cultured CD4+ T cells. TCRdb called the PCR reads again in MiXCR, with one record for every CDR3 protein. The sample lists about 20,000 distinct CDR3 sequences, just over 45% occurring once. Sequencing was performed on CD4+ T cells from blood, cultured in vitro, taken after SARS-CoV-2 vaccination. The receptors originated from a human donor who had recovered from COVID-19.

The chain is built from TRBV2 and TRBJ2-5; D unclear. This CDR3 spans 12 amino acids. Germline V gene data show CDR1 as SNHLY and CDR2 as FYNNEI. With 5 bases removed from V and 1 base from J, the gap between germline ends came to 5 bases. CDR3 protein: CASSWAQETQYF. DNA for the CDR3: TGTGCCAGCAGTTGGGCCCAAGAGACCCAGTACTTC.

The genes are TRBV6-2 or TRBV6-3 and TRBJ2-7, with D uncertain. The germline V and J ends were trimmed by 2 bases and 5 bases, with 10 bases remaining between them. The germline V gene encodes CDR1 MNHEY and CDR2 SVGEGT. The CDR3 covers 13 residues. The CDR3 nucleotides are TGTGCCAGCAGTTACGAAGGGCGTAACGAGCAGTACTTC. It is translated as CASSYEGRNEQYF.

There are a few counts of this clonotype. The J gene is TRBJ1-2, the V gene TRBV15; D may be TRBD1 (6 bases). Germline-derived CDR1 and CDR2 are LNHNV and YYDKDF (reference sequence). The CDR3 has 16 residues. Between the trimmed V and J ends, which lost 0 bases and 1 base, there was a span of 12 bases. CDR3 in DNA: TGTGCCACCAGCAGAGATCGGAGCAGGGGTAACTATGGCTACACCTTC. Its protein is CATSRDRSRGNYGYTF.

The V gene is TRBV7-9, the J gene TRBJ2-5; no definite D call. Deletions cut 0 bases from V and 5 bases from J, with 13 bases between. The germline gives CDR1 SEHNR, CDR2 FQNEAQ (reference sequence). This CDR3 spans 15 amino acids. CDR3 amino acids: CASSLAGPVGETQYF. The DNA for the CDR3 is TGTGCCAGCAGCTTAGCGGGCCCGGTTGGGGAGACCCAGTACTTC.

The chain recombines TRBV7-8 with TRBJ1-6; 10 positions match TRBD1. The V gene end was trimmed by 5 bases and the J gene end by 10 bases; junction bases not matched to a gene: 11. This CDR3 is 16 amino acids long. The V gene's germline CDR1 is SGHVS and CDR2 FQNEAQ. CDR3 region: CASSQRQGAAFSPLHF. In DNA form, the CDR3 reads TGTGCCAGCAGCCAGCGACAGGGGGCTGCATTCTCACCCCTCCACTTT.

The V and J genes are TRBV6-2 or TRBV6-3 and TRBJ1-5; TRBD1 is a possible D gene (5 bases). This CDR3 comprises 15 residues. The V gene lost 6 bases and the J gene lost 1 base, with 13 bases spanning the gap. CDR1 is MNHEY, CDR2 SVGEGT, per germline. The CDR3 DNA reads TGTGCCAGCAGCCCGGGGGAAAGGAGCAATCAGCCCCAGCATTTT. Translating it yields CASSPGERSNQPQHF.

The rearrangement uses TRBV20-1 and TRBJ2-3; the D is unclear. CDR3 size: 11 residues. CDR1 and CDR2 (germline): DFQATT, SNEGSKA (reference sequence). The ends were cut back, 3 bases at V and 6 bases at J, with 7 bases in the middle. The CDR3 here is CSARRSDTQYF. DNA of the CDR3: TGCAGTGCTAGGAGGTCGGATACGCAGTATTTT.

The chain has TRBV6-5 and TRBJ2-7, with a tentative D call TRBD2 (7 bases). CDR3 length equals 15 residues. V shed 2 bases and J shed 2 bases, with 13 bases lying between them. Germline assignment: CDR1 MNHEY and CDR2 SVGAGI. DNA for the CDR3: TGTGCCAGCAGTTACACCGGGGGGCTCCCCTACGAGCAGTACTTC. As protein: CASSYTGGLPYEQYF.

The V call is TRBV11-3, the J call TRBJ2-4; 10 nucleotides line up with TRBD2. This CDR3 comprises 16 residues. Trimming at V came to 5 bases and at J to 4 bases, leaving 8 bases not matched to a gene. Germline-derived CDR1 and CDR2 are SGHNT and YENEEA. The CDR3 loop reads CASSPGLAGVKNIQYF. The CDR3 DNA is TGTGCCAGCAGCCCTGGGCTAGCGGGAGTAAAAAACATTCAGTACTTC.

V and J are TRBV6-1 and TRBJ2-7, with 8 nucleotides matching TRBD1. The junction had 7 bases not matched to a gene; V was cut back by 6 bases and J by 3 bases. CDR1 and CDR2 from the germline V gene are MNHNS and SASEGT. The CDR3 is 14 amino acids. The chain's CDR3 is CASRLRTGLYEQYF. In DNA form, the CDR3 reads TGTGCCAGCAGACTAAGGACAGGGCTCTACGAGCAGTACTTC.

This chain links TRBV19 with TRBJ1-5; D is undetermined. V was shortened by 4 bases and J by 1 base, with 11 bases between the two germline ends. The CDR3 has 15 amino acids. CDR1 is LNHDA, CDR2 SQIVND, per germline (reference sequence). The CDR3 loop is CASSTSFVSNQPQHF. The CDR3 nucleotides read TGTGCCAGTAGTACCTCCTTTGTGAGCAATCAGCCCCAGCATTTT.

This clonotype showed up just a few times. The chain links TRBV27 to TRBJ2-2; D is possibly TRBD1 (6 bases). Looked up from germline, CDR1 is MNHEY and CDR2 is SMNVEV (reference sequence). V shed 5 bases and J shed 0 bases, with 13 bases lying between them. CDR3 length: 16 residues. In DNA, the CDR3 is TGTGCCAGCAGTCCGTCCTACAGGGCGAACACCGGGGAGCTGTTTTTT. This encodes CASSPSYRANTGELFF.

The chain is built from TRBV27 and TRBJ1-1; TRBD1 matches 9 bases. The ends lost 6 bases at V and 0 bases at J; junction bases unmatched: 5. The V gene's germline CDR1 is MNHEY and CDR2 SMNVEV (reference sequence). The CDR3 contains 15 residues. CDR3 region: CASRVDRGMNTEAFF. The CDR3, as DNA: TGTGCCAGCAGAGTGGACAGGGGAATGAACACTGAAGCTTTCTTT.

The V and J genes are TRBV4-1 and TRBJ1-1, with D possibly TRBD1 on 6 matching bases. This CDR3 is 13 amino acids long. Between the trimmed V and J ends, which lost 4 bases and 11 bases, there was a span of 17 bases. The germline gives CDR1 MGHRA, CDR2 YSYEKL. The CDR3 loop reads CASSPGQGTNAFF. CDR3 coding DNA: TGCGCCAGCAGCCCCGGTCAAGGGACAAATGCTTTCTTT.

The J gene is TRBJ2-4, the V gene TRBV19; 9 nucleotides line up with TRBD1. Germline CDR1 is LNHDA and CDR2 is SQIVND (reference sequence). This CDR3 has 16 amino acids. The V gene end was trimmed by 10 bases and the J gene end by 2 bases; junction bases not matched to a gene: 12. The CDR3 coding sequence is TGTGCCACCGAAGGCGGGACAGGGTCACCCAAAAACATTCAGTACTTC. This encodes CATEGGTGSPKNIQYF.

This rearrangement joins TRBV7-8 to TRBJ2-3; the D gene is possibly TRBD2 (5 bases). Germline values: CDR1 SGHVS, CDR2 FQNEAQ. Trimming took off 1 base at V and 2 bases at J, with 16 bases between the two ends. The CDR3 has 17 residues. CDR3 protein: CASSLGPAAKITDTQYF. DNA for the CDR3: TGTGCCAGCAGCTTAGGGCCAGCGGCAAAGATCACAGATACGCAGTATTTT. The full variable domain, completed using reference TRBV7-8 and TRBJ2-3, is GAGVSQSPRYKVAKRGQDVALRCDPISGHVSLFWYQQALGQGPEFLTYFQNEAQLDKSGLPSDRFFAERPEGSVSTLKIQRTQQEDSAVYLCASSLGPAAKITDTQYFGPGTRLTVL.

The chain joins TRBV7-2 to TRBJ2-7; 9 bases line up with TRBD1. The CDR3 has 15 amino acids. Per the germline V gene, CDR1 is SGHTA and CDR2 is FQGNSA. V lost 2 bases and J lost 5; bases outside the gene matches: 7. The CDR3 DNA is TGTGCCAGCAGCTTATCTGGGACAGGGCCCAACGAGCAGTACTTC. As protein: CASSLSGTGPNEQYF.

This chain connects TRBV4-2 to TRBJ1-1, with D possibly matching TRBD1 (5 bases). V gave up 0 bases and J gave up 2 bases, with 13 bases separating them. Germline V gene lookup returns CDR1 LGHNA and CDR2 YNFKEQ. CDR3 length: 16 amino acids. CDR3 residues: CASSQDLAGINTEAFF. The CDR3 region has the DNA TGTGCCAGCAGCCAAGATTTAGCAGGGATAAACACTGAAGCTTTCTTT.

The chain recombines TRBV6-1 with TRBJ2-7; 8 bases fit TRBD2. The CDR3 covers 15 residues. Germline V CDR1 and CDR2: MNHNS, SASEGT. Unmatched junction bases numbered 10, after V lost 7 bases and J lost 2 bases. CDR3 sequence (DNA): TGTGCCAGCACCGACAGCGGGGGACTCACCTACGAGCAGTACTTC. This translates into CASTDSGGLTYEQYF.

This clonotype was seen a few times. This rearrangement joins TRBV6-2 or TRBV6-3 to TRBJ2-3, with a weak D call TRBD2 (6 bases). This CDR3 contains 15 residues. V lost 0 bases, J lost 4 bases, and 11 bases lay in between. Germline loops: CDR1 MNHEY, CDR2 SVGEGT. CDR3 sequence reads: CASSYSTREPDTQYF. The CDR3 nucleotides are TGTGCCAGCAGTTACTCGACTCGGGAGCCAGATACGCAGTATTTT.

The chain carries TRBV12-3 or TRBV12-4 and TRBJ2-7; 8 bases are a match to TRBD1. V lost 3 bases and J lost 1; bases outside the gene matches: 5. This CDR3 has 15 residues. CDR3 in amino acids: CASSFQGAASYEQYF. The CDR3 DNA reads as TGTGCCAGCAGTTTCCAGGGGGCGGCATCCTACGAGCAGTACTTC.

This clonotype was observed a handful of times. This rearrangement joins TRBV6-5 to TRBJ2-3, with 9 positions matching TRBD1. This CDR3 contains 18 residues. V lost 0 bases, J lost 3 bases, and 10 bases stayed unmatched. CDR1 and CDR2 (germline): MNHEY, SVGAGI. CDR3 sequence: CASSYSKGRTGVTDTQYF. Written as DNA, the CDR3 is TGTGCCAGCAGTTACTCGAAGGGTAGGACAGGGGTAACAGATACGCAGTATTTT.

This clonotype has a handful of counts. V and J are TRBV7-2 and TRBJ1-1, with unresolved D. Germline CDR1 reads SGHTA; CDR2 reads FQGNSA. The length of the CDR3 is 13 residues. Trimming took 1 base from V and 0 from J, leaving 3 bases between them. CDR3: CASSLVLNTEAFF. CDR3 nucleotides: TGTGCCAGCAGCTTAGTTTTGAACACTGAAGCTTTCTTT.

This chain connects TRBV10-3 to TRBJ2-2, with 11 bases matching TRBD1. Trimming took 3 bases from V and 7 from J; bases not matched to a gene: 7. The CDR3 covers 16 residues. The V gene's germline CDR1 is ENHRY and CDR2 SYGVKD. The CDR3 spells CAISDRTGGVGGELFF. For the CDR3, the DNA is TGTGCCATCAGTGATCGGACAGGGGGCGTCGGCGGGGAGCTGTTTTTT.

Note on this clonotype: A read error may produce the germline difference seen at one junction end. The CDR3 spells CASSPKTGYNEQFF. CDR3 nucleotide sequence: TGTGCCAGCAGCCCGAAGACTGGGTACAATGAGCAATTCTTC. The chain couples TRBV5-4 to TRBJ2-1, with D uncertain. From germline, CDR1 is SGHNT and CDR2 YYREEE (reference sequence). This CDR3 comprises 14 residues. Full variable domain (outside the CDR3, taken from reference TRBV5-4 and TRBJ2-1): ETGVTQSPTHLIKTRGQQVTLRCSSQSGHNTVSWYQQALGQGPQFIFQYYREEENGRGNFPPRFSGLQFPNYSSELNVNALELDDSALYLCASSPKTGYNEQFFGPGTRLTVL.